This TCR beta chain was retrieved from a study of spatial heterogeneity in lung cancer. Study-wide context: The study observed each unique TCR and UMI combination more than ten times on average in raw reads. Study-level findings and limits: One measure, the expanded intratumoral alpha and beta TCR count, tracked tumor mutation counts. Numbers of ubiquitous and regional expanded TCRs tracked ubiquitous and regional nonsynonymous mutation counts, respectively.

Every cDNA TCR molecule received its own unique molecular identifier. TCRdb passed the 5' RACE reads through MiXCR, listing each CDR3 protein once. This sample has 12,000 or so distinct CDR3 sequences; approximately 4.6% occur once, and the top ten carry almost 25%. The time point: sample taken at primary tumor resection. The study sequenced unsorted whole RNA from tumor, nontumor lung or frozen PBMC. Notes on this clonotype: The antigen remains undetermined. A much larger clone differs by one base, so this may be a read error. This beta chain is a stray read from a library made for alpha chains; its abundance is not meaningful.

The CDR3 is 14 residues long. Germline V lookup: CDR1 MNHEY, CDR2 SVGEGT. The source material was lung tumor tissue, sampled at surgery. The TCR sequence derives from a male donor with early-stage non-small cell lung cancer. The chain recombines TRBV6-2 or TRBV6-3 with TRBJ1-5, with D possibly matching TRBD1 (5 bases). CDR3 protein: CVSSTTGSNQPQHF. CDR3 nucleotides: TGTGTCAGCAGCACTACAGGTAGCAATCAGCCCCAGCATTTT.